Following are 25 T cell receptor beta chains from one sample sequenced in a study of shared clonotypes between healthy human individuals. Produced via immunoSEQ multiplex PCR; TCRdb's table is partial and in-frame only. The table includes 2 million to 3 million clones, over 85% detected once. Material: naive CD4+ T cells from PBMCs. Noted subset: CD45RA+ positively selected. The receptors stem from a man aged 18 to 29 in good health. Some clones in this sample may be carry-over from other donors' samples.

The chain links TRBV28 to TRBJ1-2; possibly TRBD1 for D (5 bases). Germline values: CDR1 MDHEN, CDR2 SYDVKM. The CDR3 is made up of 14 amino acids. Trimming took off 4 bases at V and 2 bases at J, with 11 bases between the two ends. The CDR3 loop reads CASSSRAGNYGYTF. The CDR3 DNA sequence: TGTGCCAGCAGTTCCCGGGCAGGGAACTATGGCTACACCTTC.

CDR3 sequence reads: CASRSGGGQPGANVLTF. For the CDR3, the DNA is TGTGCCAGCAGGTCTGGCGGGGGCCAGCCTGGGGCCAACGTCCTGACTTTC. The V gene is TRBV28, the J gene TRBJ2-6, with TRBD2 as a possible D gene (7 bases). This CDR3 is 17 amino acids long. Germline V gene sequence: CDR1 MDHEN, CDR2 SYDVKM. V was trimmed by 6 bases and J by 2 bases, leaving 17 bases between them.

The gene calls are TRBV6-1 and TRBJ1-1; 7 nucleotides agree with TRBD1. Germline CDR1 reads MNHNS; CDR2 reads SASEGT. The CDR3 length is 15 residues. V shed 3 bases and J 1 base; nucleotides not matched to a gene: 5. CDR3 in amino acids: CASSEPGQPNTEAFF. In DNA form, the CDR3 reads TGTGCCAGCAGTGAGCCGGGACAGCCGAACACTGAAGCTTTCTTT.

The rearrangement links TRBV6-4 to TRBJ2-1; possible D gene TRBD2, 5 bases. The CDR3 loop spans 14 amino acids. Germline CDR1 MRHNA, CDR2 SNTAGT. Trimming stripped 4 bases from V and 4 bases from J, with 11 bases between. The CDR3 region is CASSVEAAYNEQFF. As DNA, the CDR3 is TGTGCCAGCAGTGTGGAAGCGGCTTACAATGAGCAGTTCTTC.

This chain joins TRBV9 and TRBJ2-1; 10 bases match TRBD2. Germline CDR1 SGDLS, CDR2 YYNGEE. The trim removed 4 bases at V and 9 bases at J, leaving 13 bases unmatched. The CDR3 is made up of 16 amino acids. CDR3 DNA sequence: TGTGCCAGCAGCTTCGCCCTAGCGGGAGTCCACAGTGAGCAGTTCTTC. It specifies CASSFALAGVHSEQFF.

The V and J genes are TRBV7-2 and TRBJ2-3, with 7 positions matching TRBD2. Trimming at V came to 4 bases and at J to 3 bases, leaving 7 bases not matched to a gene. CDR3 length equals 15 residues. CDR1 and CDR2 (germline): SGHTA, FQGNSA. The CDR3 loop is CASSSMGLPTDTQYF. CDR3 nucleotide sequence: TGTGCCAGCAGCTCGATGGGACTACCGACAGATACGCAGTATTTT.

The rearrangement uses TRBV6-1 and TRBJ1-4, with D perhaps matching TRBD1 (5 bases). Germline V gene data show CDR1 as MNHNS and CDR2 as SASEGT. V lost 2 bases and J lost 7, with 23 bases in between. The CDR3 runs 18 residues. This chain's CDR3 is CASSEFFEGTGFAEKLFF. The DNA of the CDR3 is TGTGCCAGCAGTGAATTTTTCGAGGGAACAGGTTTCGCTGAAAAACTGTTTTTT.

CDR3 sequence reads: CASSRGNRVNYGYTF. The CDR3 DNA follows: TGCGCCAGCAGCCGGGGAAACAGGGTTAACTATGGCTACACCTTC. This chain joins TRBV4-1 and TRBJ1-2; TRBD1 might be the D (6 bases). V shed 4 bases and J shed 1 base, with 13 bases lying between them. This CDR3 has 15 residues. Germline-derived CDR1 and CDR2 are MGHRA and YSYEKL.

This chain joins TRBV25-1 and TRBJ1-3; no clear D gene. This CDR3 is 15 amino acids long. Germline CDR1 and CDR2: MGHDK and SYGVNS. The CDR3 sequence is CAGFTGSNSGNTIYF. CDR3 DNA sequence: TGTGCGGGATTTACGGGCTCGAATTCTGGAAACACCATATATTTT.

CDR3 nucleotide sequence: TGTGCCAGCAGCTTAGGGAGCCCGGCGGGCAAACTGTTTTTT. Its protein is CASSLGSPAGKLFF. The chain carries TRBV7-9 and TRBJ1-4; D is uncertain. Trimming shortened V by 1 base and J by 11 bases, and 14 bases separated the two germline ends. The CDR3 runs 14 residues. The germline V gene encodes CDR1 SEHNR and CDR2 FQNEAQ (reference sequence).

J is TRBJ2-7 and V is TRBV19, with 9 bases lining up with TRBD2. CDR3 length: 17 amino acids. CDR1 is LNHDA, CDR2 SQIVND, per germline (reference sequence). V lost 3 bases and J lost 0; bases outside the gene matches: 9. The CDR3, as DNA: TGTGCCAGTAGTATTTTGTCTAGCGGGACGAGCTCCTACGAGCAGTACTTC. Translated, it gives CASSILSSGTSSYEQYF.

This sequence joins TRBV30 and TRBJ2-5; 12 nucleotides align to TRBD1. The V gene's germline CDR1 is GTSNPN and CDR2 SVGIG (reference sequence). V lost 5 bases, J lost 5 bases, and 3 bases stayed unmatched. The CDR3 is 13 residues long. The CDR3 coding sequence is TGTGCCTGGGGGACAGGGGGCAGGGAGACCCAGTACTTC. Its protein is CAWGTGGRETQYF.

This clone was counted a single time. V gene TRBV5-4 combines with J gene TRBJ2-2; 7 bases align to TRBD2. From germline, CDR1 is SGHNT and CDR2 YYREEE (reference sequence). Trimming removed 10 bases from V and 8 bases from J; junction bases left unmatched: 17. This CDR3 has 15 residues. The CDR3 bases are TGTGCCGTCCCTCGGGAGGCCCGGGCACCGGGGGAGCTGTTTTTT. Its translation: CAVPREARAPGELFF.

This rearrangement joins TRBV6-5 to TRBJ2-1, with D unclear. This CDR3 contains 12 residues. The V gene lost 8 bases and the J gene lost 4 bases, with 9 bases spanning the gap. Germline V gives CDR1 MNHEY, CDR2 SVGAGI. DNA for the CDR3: TGTGCCAGCGGCGACTTTTACAATGAGCAGTTCTTC. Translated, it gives CASGDFYNEQFF.

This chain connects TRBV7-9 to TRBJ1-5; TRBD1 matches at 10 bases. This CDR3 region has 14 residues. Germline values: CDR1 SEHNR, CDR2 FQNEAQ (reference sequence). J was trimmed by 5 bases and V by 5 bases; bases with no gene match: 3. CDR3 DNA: TGTGCCAGCAGCCCGGGGACAGGGGATCAGCCCCAGCATTTT. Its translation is CASSPGTGDQPQHF.

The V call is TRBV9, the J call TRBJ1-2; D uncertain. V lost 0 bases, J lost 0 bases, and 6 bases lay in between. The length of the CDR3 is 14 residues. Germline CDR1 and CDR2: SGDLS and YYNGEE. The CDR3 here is CASSVGDANYGYTF. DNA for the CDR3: TGTGCCAGCAGCGTAGGAGATGCTAACTATGGCTACACCTTC.

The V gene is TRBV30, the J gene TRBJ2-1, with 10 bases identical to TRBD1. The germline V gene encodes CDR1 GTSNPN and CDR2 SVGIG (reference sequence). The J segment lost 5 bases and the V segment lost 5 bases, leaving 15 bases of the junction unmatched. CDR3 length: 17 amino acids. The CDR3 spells CAWARALGGTGDNEQFF. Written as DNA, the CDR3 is TGTGCCTGGGCAAGGGCCCTGGGGGGGACAGGGGACAATGAGCAGTTCTTC. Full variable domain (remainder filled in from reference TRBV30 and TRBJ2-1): SQTIHQWPATLVQPVGSPLSLECTVEGTSNPNLYWYRQAAGRGLQLLFYSVGIGQISSEVPQNLSASRPQDRQFILSSKKLLLSDSGFYLCAWARALGGTGDNEQFFGPGTRLTVL.

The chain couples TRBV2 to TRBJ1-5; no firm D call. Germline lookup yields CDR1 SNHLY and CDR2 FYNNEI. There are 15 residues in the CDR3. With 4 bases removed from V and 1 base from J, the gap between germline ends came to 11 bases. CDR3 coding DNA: TGTGCCAGCAGTGGATCTAGGGTGAGCAATCAGCCCCAGCATTTT. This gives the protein CASSGSRVSNQPQHF.

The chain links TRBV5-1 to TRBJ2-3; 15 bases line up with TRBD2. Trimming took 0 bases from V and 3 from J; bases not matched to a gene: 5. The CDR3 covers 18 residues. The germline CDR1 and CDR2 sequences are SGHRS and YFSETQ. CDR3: CASSLAGLAGGETDTQYF. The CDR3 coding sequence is TGCGCCAGCAGCTTGGCGGGACTAGCGGGAGGTGAGACAGATACGCAGTATTTT.

DNA for the CDR3: TGTGCCAGCAGCTTAATACGTTCGGGGTCCGCCGAGCAGTACTTC. This gives the protein CASSLIRSGSAEQYF. The chain combines TRBV11-2 with TRBJ2-5, with a tentative D call TRBD2 (5 bases). TRBJ2-7 explains the end of the DNA better; the J call may be wrong. Germline V gene lookup returns CDR1 SGHAT and CDR2 FQNNGV. The CDR3 spans 15 residues.

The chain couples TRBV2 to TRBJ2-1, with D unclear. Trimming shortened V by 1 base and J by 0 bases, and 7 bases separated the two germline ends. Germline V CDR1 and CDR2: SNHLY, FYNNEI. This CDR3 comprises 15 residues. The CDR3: CASSEGRVSYNEQFF. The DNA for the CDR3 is TGTGCCAGCAGTGAAGGTAGGGTCTCCTACAATGAGCAGTTCTTC.

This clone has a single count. The CDR3 spells CASSLGDRLYNEKLFF. The CDR3 nucleotides are TGCGCCAGCAGCTTGGGTGACCGACTATACAATGAAAAACTGTTTTTT. The chain combines TRBV5-1 with TRBJ1-4, with D uncertain. The CDR3 has 16 residues. Germline V gene data show CDR1 as SGHRS and CDR2 as YFSETQ. The V end lost 0 bases, the J end lost 5 bases, and 14 bases lay between the germline ends.

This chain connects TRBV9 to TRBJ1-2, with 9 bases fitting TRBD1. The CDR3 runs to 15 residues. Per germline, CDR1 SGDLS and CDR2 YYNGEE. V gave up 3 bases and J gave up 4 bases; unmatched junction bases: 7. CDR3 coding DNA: TGTGCCAGCAGCGCCAGCGCGGGACAGGGCTATGGCTACACCTTC. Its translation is CASSASAGQGYGYTF.

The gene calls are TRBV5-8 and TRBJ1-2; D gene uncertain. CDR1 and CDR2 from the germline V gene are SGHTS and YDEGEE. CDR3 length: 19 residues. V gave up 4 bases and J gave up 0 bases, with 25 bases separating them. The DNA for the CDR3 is TGTGCCAGCAGCCCCTACCCGCTGACACCCCCTGCCACTAACTATGGCTACACCTTC. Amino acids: CASSPYPLTPPATNYGYTF.

The CDR3 DNA sequence: TGTGCCAGCAGCCCCAGGACAGGGGGCGTTGGCTACGAGCAGTACTTC. Its translation: CASSPRTGGVGYEQYF. V and J are TRBV7-2 and TRBJ2-7; TRBD1 aligns across 11 bases. Germline CDR1 reads SGHTA; CDR2 reads FQGNSA. The CDR3 is 16 residues long. The V segment lost 5 bases and the J segment 3 bases; nucleotides outside the gene matches: 9. Supplemented by reference TRBV7-2 and TRBJ2-7, the full variable domain reads GAGVSQSPSNKVTEKGKDVELRCDPISGHTALYWYRQSLGQGLEFLIYFQGNSAPDKSGLPSDRFSAERTGGSVSTLTIQRTQQEDSAVYLCASSPRTGGVGYEQYFGPGTRLTVT.